This T cell receptor beta chain was retrieved from a study of blood T cell repertoires in COVID-19. From germline, CDR1 is LNHDA and CDR2 SQIVND (reference sequence). The CDR3 is 15 residues long. V lost 7 bases to trimming and J lost 4 bases, with 19 bases between them. Only in-frame clones appear in the TCRdb table, and some are missing; sequencing was by immunoSEQ multiplex PCR. The top ten clones hold about 18% of a sample with roughly 120,000 clones, roughly 85% of them seen once. Sequenced material: peripheral blood. This chain connects TRBV19 to TRBJ1-1; D might be TRBD1 (5 bases). This clonotype originated in an older woman with acute or convalescent COVID-19. The CDR3 sequence: CASNPEAGGSTEAFF. In nucleotides, the CDR3 is TGTGCCAGTAATCCGGAGGCGGGGGGGAGCACTGAAGCTTTCTTT. The full variable domain, with the rest looked up from reference TRBV19 and TRBJ1-1, is DGGITQSPKYLFRKEGQNVTLSCEQNLNHDAMYWYRQDPGQGLRLIYYSQIVNDFQKGDIAEGYSVSREKKESFPLTVTSAQKNPTAFYLCASNPEAGGSTEAFFGQGTRLTVV.